This is a list of T cell receptor beta chains from one sample in a study of T cell repertoires in cytomegalovirus infection. TCRdb re-called the reads through MiXCR, storing one row per CDR3 protein. The table shows under 500,000 distinct CDR3 sequences, with approximately 40% occurring only once. No antigen has been identified for these receptors. The sequencing used cultured PBMCs, collected from culture after CMV antigen stimulation. Every receptor here comes from a human donor in good health (CMV status not recorded). Some clones in this sample may be carry-over from other donors' samples. The CDR3 runs from the conserved cysteine through the conserved F or W. The D gene is left open where the match is weak.

v_gene	j_gene	d_gene	CDR3aa	CDR3nt
TRBV2	TRBJ2-7	.	CASSEALGGITYEQYF	TGTGCCAGCAGTGAAGCGCTTGGGGGTATCACCTACGAGCAGTACTTC
TRBV28	TRBJ1-5	TRBD1	CASSLRVWDRDVQPQHF	TGTGCCAGCAGTTTAAGGGTTTGGGACAGGGACGTTCAGCCCCAGCATTTT
TRBV19	TRBJ2-4	.	CASSTGPLLDIQYF	TGTGCCAGTAGTACCGGGCCACTTTTGGACATTCAGTACTTC